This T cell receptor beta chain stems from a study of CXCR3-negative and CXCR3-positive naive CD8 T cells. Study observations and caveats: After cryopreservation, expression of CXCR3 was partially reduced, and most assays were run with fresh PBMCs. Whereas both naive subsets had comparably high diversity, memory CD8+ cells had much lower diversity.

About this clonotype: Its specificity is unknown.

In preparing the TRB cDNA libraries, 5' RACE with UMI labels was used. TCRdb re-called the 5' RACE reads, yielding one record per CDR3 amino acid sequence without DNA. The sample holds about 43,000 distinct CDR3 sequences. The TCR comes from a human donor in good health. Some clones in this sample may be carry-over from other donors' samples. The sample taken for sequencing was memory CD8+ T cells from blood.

The chain's CDR3 is CATSRDTAINSPLHF. V and J are TRBV15 and TRBJ1-6. The CDR3 is 15 amino acids. Germline V CDR1 and CDR2: LNHNV, YYDKDF (reference sequence).